What follows are 23 T cell receptor beta chains derived from one specimen sequenced in a study of molecular identifiers for immune sequencing clone quantification (dated by TCRdb to 2017 to 2018). The method was PCR. The sequencing machine was an Illumina HiSeq 4000. The public reads were quality trimmed at Q25 with fastp and then assembled into clones with MiXCR by TCRdb, keeping productive beta chains. Every distinct CDR3 protein forms one entry, paired with its most common genes and DNA. The sample includes about 68,000 distinct CDR3 sequences, with 15% to 20% observed a single time. About 1.5% of the sample belongs to the ten largest clones. Input material: naive CD8+ T cells from blood, with Jurkat cell RNA spiked in. The cell subset or site label, read with the paper, signifies: FACS-sorted CD8+CD4-CCR7+CD45RA+ naive T cells. Receptors were obtained from a human donor in good health. Some libraries in this study had Jurkat cell RNA spiked in.

J is TRBJ1-5 and V is TRBV6-5; a possible D gene is TRBD1 (5 bases). The CDR3 consists of 16 residues. V shed 3 bases and J shed 6 bases, with 18 bases lying between them. Germline V gene data show CDR1 as MNHEY and CDR2 as SVGAGI. The CDR3 DNA is TGTGCCAGCAGTTATATCGTGGGCAGGGAATGTCAGCCCCAGCATTTT. This encodes CASSYIVGRECQPQHF.

This clonotype was counted many times. The genes are TRBV3-1 and TRBJ2-5; 9 nucleotides agree with TRBD2. The J segment lost 7 bases and the V segment lost 0 bases, leaving 15 bases of the junction unmatched. CDR3 length equals 18 residues. The germline V gene has CDR1 LGHDT and CDR2 YNNKEL (reference sequence). As DNA, the CDR3 is TGTGCCAGCAGCCAAGATCCGTCTAGCGGGGTTAAGAATGGGACCCAGTACTTC. Its protein is CASSQDPSSGVKNGTQYF.

This clonotype has ten or more counts. The chain recombines TRBV7-2 with TRBJ2-3; D gene unclear. CDR3 length: 12 amino acids. Germline assignment: CDR1 SGHTA and CDR2 FQGNSA. V lost 3 bases to trimming and J lost 0 bases, with 1 base between them. The CDR3 DNA is TGTGCCAGCAGCTTTAGCACAGATACGCAGTATTTT. Translating it yields CASSFSTDTQYF.

This clonotype was observed at least ten times. The V call is TRBV20-1, the J call TRBJ2-1; D unclear. Trimming took off 7 bases at V and 5 bases at J, with 9 bases between the two ends. CDR3 length: 11 residues. The germline V gene encodes CDR1 DFQATT and CDR2 SNEGSKA (reference sequence). CDR3 in DNA: TGCAGTGGACCCCCGGACAATGAGCAGTTCTTC. As protein: CSGPPDNEQFF.

This clonotype was detected only a few times. The junction shows a germline mismatch at one end, possibly a read error. The gene calls are TRBV3-1 and TRBJ1-5; D is possibly TRBD1 (5 bases). The germline V gene encodes CDR1 LGHDT and CDR2 YNNKEL (reference sequence). This CDR3 spans 16 amino acids. The chain's CDR3 is CASSQDGRASSQPQHF. Here the CDR3 DNA reads TGTGCCAGCAGCCAAGATGGCAGGGCGAGCAGTCAGCCCCAGCATTTT. The variable domain in full, completed from reference TRBV3-1 and TRBJ1-5, reads DTAVSQTPKYLVTQMGNDKSIKCEQNLGHDTMYWYKQDSKKFLKIMFSYNNKELIINETVPNRFSPKSPDKAHLNLHINSLELGDSAVYFCASSQDGRASSQPQHFGDGTRLSIL.

This clonotype has ten or more counts. The V call is TRBV3-1, the J call TRBJ2-3, with 7 nucleotides matching TRBD2. CDR3 length: 14 amino acids. The V gene end was trimmed by 1 base and the J gene end by 7 bases; junction bases not matched to a gene: 5. Germline values: CDR1 LGHDT, CDR2 YNNKEL (reference sequence). The CDR3 DNA reads TGTGCCAGCAGCCAAGGGGAAGCGGGAAATACGCAGTATTTT. It yields the protein CASSQGEAGNTQYF.

CDR3 coding DNA: TGTGCCAGCAGTTTTGGGCCCCCAAGGACAGATACGCAGTATTTT. Its protein is CASSFGPPRTDTQYF. J is TRBJ2-3 and V is TRBV12-3 or TRBV12-4; D not certain. Deletions cut 3 bases from V and 3 bases from J, with 13 bases between. This CDR3 is 15 amino acids long.

This chain links TRBV6-6 with TRBJ2-4, with 10 bases identical to TRBD2. V was pared by 10 bases and J by 3 bases, with 33 bases of the junction left unmatched. This CDR3 comprises 23 residues. Germline V lookup: CDR1 MNHNY, CDR2 SVGAGI (reference sequence). Here the CDR3 DNA reads TGTGCCACCCAGAGTCGGCAAGAACCCGCGGTGTCTAGCGGGAGTGTTGGCAAAAACATTCAGTACTTC. It specifies CATQSRQEPAVSSGSVGKNIQYF.

This clonotype was detected ten times or more. The chain employs TRBV7-9 and TRBJ2-5; maybe TRBD2 (7 bases). This CDR3 is built from 16 residues. The germline V gene encodes CDR1 SEHNR and CDR2 FQNEAQ (reference sequence). Trimming took off 4 bases at V and 1 base at J, with 16 bases between the two ends. CDR3 sequence reads: CASSSRPGGLQETQYF. The CDR3 nucleotides are TGTGCCAGCAGCTCCCGACCGGGGGGCCTCCAAGAGACCCAGTACTTC.

Turning to this clonotype: One base away lies a much larger clone, so this may be a sequencing read error. The chain has TRBV4-1 and TRBJ2-3; 7 positions match TRBD2. After removal of 3 bases from V and 8 bases from J, the junction contained 5 bases not matched to a gene. Germline lookup yields CDR1 MGHRA and CDR2 YSYEKL. The CDR3 loop spans 13 amino acids. The CDR3 DNA sequence: TGCGCCAGCAGCCACTTAAGCGGGACTACGCAGTATTTT. This translates into CASSHLSGTTQYF.

This chain links TRBV24-1 with TRBJ2-1; 7 nucleotides align to TRBD1. The CDR3 extends over 14 amino acids. V trimming: 7 bases; J trimming: 5 bases; junction bases outside the gene matches: 7. Per the germline V gene, CDR1 is KGHDR and CDR2 is SFDVKD. DNA for the CDR3: TGTGCCACCAGAGCGACAGGGTGGGACAATGAGCAGTTCTTC. Encoded protein: CATRATGWDNEQFF.

Regarding this clonotype: A read error is possible here, since a much larger clone lies one base away. The gene calls are TRBV6-1 and TRBJ2-5; possibly TRBD2 for D (5 bases). In germline, CDR1 is MNHNS, CDR2 SASEGT. Trimming took 8 bases from V and 5 from J, leaving 18 bases between them. The CDR3 extends over 14 amino acids. This CDR3 reads CASDDQGSVETQYF. CDR3 sequence (DNA): TGTGCCAGCGACGATCAAGGGAGCGTGGAGACCCAGTACTTC.

This clonotype has more than one count but fewer than ten. This may be a read error: a much more frequent sequence differs by one nucleotide. This CDR3 reads CASSSQGYNEQFF. The CDR3, as DNA: TGTGCCAGCAGCTCCCAAGGTTACAATGAGCAGTTCTTC. This chain links TRBV7-8 with TRBJ2-1; no firm D call. V lost 4 bases and J lost 4, with 8 bases in between. The CDR3 totals 13 residues. Per the germline V gene, CDR1 is SGHVS and CDR2 is FQNEAQ.

Regarding this clonotype: This may be a read error: a much more frequent sequence differs by one nucleotide. This chain joins TRBV4-2 and TRBJ1-1; D not certain. The CDR3 sequence is 13 residues long. Germline V gives CDR1 LGHNA, CDR2 YNFKEQ. The V end lost 0 bases, the J end lost 4 bases, and 6 bases lay between the germline ends. CDR3 nucleotide sequence: TGTGCCAGCAGCCAAGAGGTGGTCACTGAAGCTTTCTTT. Translating it yields CASSQEVVTEAFF.

This clonotype occurred a few times. A much larger clone lies one base from this, so it may be a read error. This chain connects TRBV6-2 or TRBV6-3 to TRBJ1-5; D not certain. CDR3 size: 14 residues. The V end was cut by 2 bases, the J end by 3 bases, with 8 bases between. Germline loops: CDR1 MNHEY, CDR2 SVGEGT. CDR3 coding DNA: TGTGCCAGCAGTTACCACGGAATCAATCAGCCCCAGCATTTT. Translated: CASSYHGINQPQHF.

This clonotype was recorded at least ten times. The V call is TRBV12-3 or TRBV12-4, the J call TRBJ2-5; 7 nucleotides agree with TRBD1. The CDR3 has 17 residues. V lost 6 bases, J lost 2 bases, and 15 bases stayed unmatched. As DNA, the CDR3 is TGTGCCAGCAGGAGACGGACAGAGGGGGCTAAACAAGAGACCCAGTACTTC. It translates to CASRRRTEGAKQETQYF.

This clonotype was counted many times. The rearrangement uses TRBV5-4 and TRBJ2-3, with TRBD1 identical over 7 bases. V lost 0 bases to trimming and J lost 4 bases; unmatched junction nucleotides: 5. CDR1 is SGHNT, CDR2 YYREEE, per germline (reference sequence). The CDR3 is 15 amino acids. This chain's CDR3 is CASSLEQGSADTQYF. The CDR3 DNA is TGTGCCAGCAGCTTGGAACAGGGGAGCGCAGATACGCAGTATTTT.

This clonotype has a count of ten or more. V and J are TRBV27 and TRBJ1-1; D might be TRBD1 (6 bases). V lost 9 bases and J 4 bases, leaving 15 bases between the germline ends. This CDR3 has 13 amino acids. Germline assignment: CDR1 MNHEY and CDR2 SMNVEV (reference sequence). CDR3 coding DNA: TGTGCCAGTCGATTCCCAGGGGCCACTGAAGCTTTCTTT. Its protein product is CASRFPGATEAFF.

Notes on this clonotype: One end of the junction is discordant with germline, which a read error may explain. The chain combines TRBV7-9 with TRBJ2-6; D is perhaps TRBD1 or TRBD2 (5 bases each). The CDR3 contains 18 residues. CDR1 SEHNR and CDR2 FQNEAQ come from the germline V gene (reference sequence). The CDR3 reads CASSDPLHSAAGANVLTF. Here the CDR3 DNA reads TGTGCCAGCAGCGATCCCCTCCACTCAGCAGCCGGGGCCAACGTCCTGACTTTT.

The table lists this clonotype with many counts. The CDR3: CASSLTTGLALEQYF. The CDR3 region has the DNA TGTGCCAGCAGCCTAACGACAGGGCTTGCGTTAGAGCAGTACTTC. This chain joins TRBV7-9 and TRBJ2-7, with TRBD1 matching over 7 bases. Per the germline V gene, CDR1 is SEHNR and CDR2 is FQNEAQ (reference sequence). The CDR3 runs 15 residues. The J segment lost 7 bases and the V segment lost 5 bases, leaving 14 bases of the junction unmatched. Drawing the rest from reference TRBV7-9 and TRBJ2-7, the complete variable domain is DTGVSQNPRHKITKRGQNVTFRCDPISEHNRLYWYRQTLGQGPEFLTYFQNEAQLEKSRLLSDRFSAERPKGSFSTLEIQRTEQGDSAMYLCASSLTTGLALEQYFGPGTRLTVT.

This clonotype was observed at least ten times. This sequence joins TRBV5-4 and TRBJ2-3; 8 bases align to TRBD2. V dropped 4 bases and J dropped 2; count of bases not matched to a gene: 18. Germline CDR1 SGHNT, CDR2 YYREEE (reference sequence). The CDR3 has 19 residues. The CDR3 region is CASSEGLARRQPYTDTQYF. In DNA form, the CDR3 reads TGTGCCAGCAGCGAAGGACTAGCAAGGAGGCAGCCATACACAGATACGCAGTATTTT.

This clonotype was counted once. Possible read error: a much larger clone is one base away. The chain links TRBV11-2 to TRBJ1-1; D call uncertain. The CDR3 length is 12 residues. Germline CDR1 SGHAT, CDR2 FQNNGV. The CDR3 here is CASSSGVTEASF. The CDR3 bases are TGTGCCAGCAGCTCTGGGGTCACTGAAGCTTCCTTT.

This clonotype was recorded at least ten times. V gene TRBV2 combines with J gene TRBJ2-3; 8 bases map to TRBD2. The CDR3 is made up of 16 amino acids. Germline V CDR1 and CDR2: SNHLY, FYNNEI. Losses at the gene ends were 6 bases for V and 2 bases for J; bases not matched to a gene: 10. The CDR3: CASRGTSRGNTDTQYF. As DNA, the CDR3 is TGTGCCAGCAGAGGGACTAGTCGCGGTAACACAGATACGCAGTATTTT.